These 23 T cell receptor beta chains were all obtained from the same sample, sequenced in a study of shared clonotypes between healthy human individuals. Data came from immunoSEQ multiplex PCR; TCRdb stores just in-frame clones and leaves some out. The sample has a few hundred thousand clones, roughly 91% seen once. Sequencing was performed on memory CD8+ T cells sorted from blood. Subset noted: CD45RO+ cells pooled with CCR7-negative TemRA cells. These receptors originate from a man aged 18 to 30 in good health.

In this sample, this clone turned up once. In nucleotides, the CDR3 is TGTGCCAGAAGCTTGGATCTAAAGACAGGGCGGGACACTGAAGCTTTCTTT. Translated, it gives CARSLDLKTGRDTEAFF. The rearrangement uses TRBV5-3 and TRBJ1-1, with 7 bases fitting TRBD1. TRBV5-3 qualifies as an ORF whose function is uncertain. V lost 0 bases, J lost 3 bases, and 11 bases stayed unmatched. The CDR3 consists of 17 residues.

The J gene is TRBJ2-1, the V gene TRBV7-2; TRBD2 matches at 7 bases. The length of the CDR3 is 13 residues. Germline trimming cut 2 bases from V and 11 bases from J; bases unmatched to any gene: 6. Germline values: CDR1 SGHTA, CDR2 FQGNSA. CDR3 sequence (DNA): TGTGCCAGCAGCTTACGAAGAGCGGGGAAGCAGTTCTTC. Amino acid sequence: CASSLRRAGKQFF.

The table lists this clone with a count of one. The V gene is TRBV20-1, the J gene TRBJ2-7; the D is unclear. Trimming stripped 3 bases from V and 5 bases from J, with 5 bases between. Germline lookup yields CDR1 DFQATT and CDR2 SNEGSKA (reference sequence). The CDR3 loop spans 10 amino acids. Here the CDR3 reads CSASRHEQYF. CDR3 bases: TGCAGTGCTAGTCGCCACGAGCAGTACTTC.

The CDR3 DNA follows: TGTGCCAGCAGCCCCCTTGAGGGCACAGATACGCAGTATTTT. Encoded protein: CASSPLEGTDTQYF. The chain joins TRBV7-8 to TRBJ2-3; D is ambiguous. V shed 5 bases and J shed 1 base, with 10 bases lying between them. Germline loops: CDR1 SGHVS, CDR2 FQNEAQ. CDR3 length equals 14 residues.

The chain joins TRBV7-9 to TRBJ1-2, with D perhaps matching TRBD1 (5 bases). Looked up from germline, CDR1 is SEHNR and CDR2 is FQNEAQ (reference sequence). The CDR3 runs 15 residues. Trimming stripped 4 bases from V and 1 base from J, with 13 bases between. DNA of the CDR3: TGTGCCAGCAGCTCCGGAGAGACAGTTAACTATGGCTACACCTTC. It specifies CASSSGETVNYGYTF.

The rearrangement joins TRBV6-6 to TRBJ2-3; TRBD2 aligns across 10 bases. The germline V gene encodes CDR1 MNHNY and CDR2 SVGAGI (reference sequence). This CDR3 region has 16 residues. J lost 10 bases, V lost 1 base, and 11 bases had no gene match. The CDR3 region is CASSYFSLAGLLSQYF. In nucleotides, the CDR3 is TGTGCCAGCAGTTACTTCTCACTAGCGGGGCTACTGTCGCAGTATTTT.

The chain recombines TRBV5-4 with TRBJ2-2; D gene unclear. The germline gives CDR1 SGHNT, CDR2 YYREEE (reference sequence). V was clipped by 4 bases and J by 4 bases, with 5 bases between them. The CDR3 consists of 12 residues. CDR3 DNA: TGTGCCAGCAGCGCCCCCACCGGGGAGCTGTTTTTT. This sequence encodes CASSAPTGELFF.

The J gene is TRBJ1-1, the V gene TRBV2; D gene ambiguous. CDR3 length: 13 amino acids. CDR1 and CDR2 (germline): SNHLY, FYNNEI. V lost 5 bases and J 3 bases, leaving 10 bases between the germline ends. This CDR3 reads CASSLGSDTEAFF. The CDR3 nucleotides are TGTGCCAGCAGTCTTGGCTCTGACACTGAAGCTTTCTTT.

This rearrangement joins TRBV13 to TRBJ1-1; 12 nucleotides agree with TRBD1. V gave up 4 bases and J gave up 1 base; unmatched junction bases: 7. CDR1 and CDR2 from the germline V gene are PRHDT and FYEKMQ (reference sequence). The CDR3 runs 17 residues. The CDR3 sequence is CASSSFGTGGPNTEAFF. In nucleotides, the CDR3 is TGTGCCAGCAGCTCCTTTGGGACAGGGGGCCCGAACACTGAAGCTTTCTTT.

The chain links TRBV7-8 to TRBJ2-2; tentatively, D is TRBD1 (6 bases). CDR1 and CDR2 from the germline V gene are SGHVS and FQNEAQ. V was trimmed by 2 bases and J by 7 bases, leaving 14 bases between them. This CDR3 comprises 15 residues. The CDR3 protein is CASSLQSGTIGELFF. Here the CDR3 DNA reads TGTGCCAGCAGCTTACAATCTGGGACAATCGGGGAGCTGTTTTTT.

This sequence joins TRBV4-1 and TRBJ1-3; 7 bases align to TRBD1. The CDR3 has 17 amino acids. J was trimmed by 2 bases and V by 3 bases; bases with no gene match: 10. Per germline, CDR1 MGHRA and CDR2 YSYEKL. CDR3 bases: TGCGCCAGCAGCCAGCGGGACAGATCGTTACCTGGAAACACCATATATTTT. This translates into CASSQRDRSLPGNTIYF.

The chain carries TRBV2 and TRBJ2-2; D is ambiguous. This CDR3 contains 13 residues. The V end lost 6 bases, the J end lost 3 bases, and 8 bases lay between the germline ends. The V gene's germline CDR1 is SNHLY and CDR2 FYNNEI. In nucleotides, the CDR3 is TGTGCCAGCAGCCCCAGCGACACCGGGGAGCTGTTTTTT. Translation gives CASSPSDTGELFF.

In regard to this clone: Other DNA sequences from this sample encode an identical CDR3 as well. CDR3 nucleotide sequence: TGTGCCACCAGCAGAGATGGTGGGTACACTGAAGCTTTCTTT. Translated: CATSRDGGYTEAFF. The chain recombines TRBV15 with TRBJ1-1; no clear D. The CDR3 covers 14 residues. Germline assignment: CDR1 LNHNV and CDR2 YYDKDF (reference sequence). V shed 0 bases and J shed 3 bases, with 8 bases lying between them. The whole variable domain, filled in from reference TRBV15 and TRBJ1-1, reads DAMVIQNPRYQVTQFGKPVTLSCSQTLNHNVMYWYQQKSSQAPKLLFHYYDKDFNNEADTPDNFQSRRPNTSFCFLDIRSPGLGDTAMYLCATSRDGGYTEAFFGQGTRLTVV.

This sequence joins TRBV7-9 and TRBJ2-2, with D possibly matching TRBD2 (5 bases). The CDR3 runs to 15 residues. Trimming pared 4 bases from V and 6 bases from J, leaving 15 bases between. Germline CDR1 is SEHNR and CDR2 is FQNEAQ (reference sequence). The CDR3 is CASSSEGPRAGELFF. CDR3 DNA sequence: TGTGCCAGCAGCTCCGAGGGTCCTAGGGCCGGGGAGCTGTTTTTT. The full variable domain, its missing parts supplied by reference TRBV7-9 and TRBJ2-2, is DTGVSQNPRHKITKRGQNVTFRCDPISEHNRLYWYRQTLGQGPEFLTYFQNEAQLEKSRLLSDRFSAERPKGSFSTLEIQRTEQGDSAMYLCASSSEGPRAGELFFGEGSRLTVL.

The genes are TRBV11-2 and TRBJ1-1, with D perhaps matching TRBD1 (5 bases). V lost 5 bases and J 6 bases, leaving 19 bases between the germline ends. The CDR3 runs to 15 residues. Germline assignment: CDR1 SGHAT and CDR2 FQNNGV. The CDR3 loop reads CASSLEGPTGAEAFF. The CDR3 bases are TGTGCCAGCAGCCTGGAGGGGCCTACCGGCGCTGAAGCTTTCTTT.

The chain joins TRBV29-1 to TRBJ2-1, with D uncertain. The CDR3 has 15 amino acids. CDR1 is SQVTM, CDR2 ANQGSEA, per germline. V dropped 3 bases and J dropped 0 bases, with 12 bases sitting between them. The CDR3 here is CSVDGSVFSYNEQFF. The CDR3 nucleotides are TGCAGCGTTGATGGGTCTGTGTTCTCCTACAATGAGCAGTTCTTC.

The chain links TRBV7-9 to TRBJ1-6; no reliable D call. The germline V gene has CDR1 SEHNR and CDR2 FQNEAQ (reference sequence). The CDR3 covers 12 residues. The germline V and J ends were trimmed by 2 bases and 6 bases, with 2 bases remaining between them. The CDR3 nucleotides read TGTGCCAGCAGCTTATTTAATTCACCCCTCCACTTT. Its protein is CASSLFNSPLHF.

This clone occurred once. The chain links TRBV9 to TRBJ2-7; D gene uncertain. Trimming shortened V by 0 bases and J by 5 bases, and 12 bases separated the two germline ends. The CDR3 length is 14 residues. Germline V lookup: CDR1 SGDLS, CDR2 YYNGEE. Written as DNA, the CDR3 is TGTGCCAGCAGCGTAGACGGTGGGGTCGACGAGCAGTACTTC. Its translation is CASSVDGGVDEQYF.

This chain's CDR3 is CASSPPQGSYYEQYF. The CDR3 DNA follows: TGTGCCAGCAGCCCCCCCCAGGGGAGTTACTACGAGCAGTACTTC. V usage is TRBV7-8 and J usage is TRBJ2-7, with D possibly matching TRBD1 (6 bases). The CDR3 consists of 15 residues. The germline V gene encodes CDR1 SGHVS and CDR2 FQNEAQ. The V gene lost 5 bases and the J gene lost 3 bases, with 17 bases spanning the gap.

The chain joins TRBV19 to TRBJ1-2, with a tentative D call TRBD1 (6 bases). The CDR3 is 21 residues long. Trimming removed 5 bases from V and 4 bases from J, with 35 bases in between. The germline V gene has CDR1 LNHDA and CDR2 SQIVND (reference sequence). CDR3 residues: CASSLSFLVPGHRSAIYGYTF. DNA of the CDR3: TGTGCCAGTAGTTTGTCGTTTCTGGTTCCGGGACATCGGTCTGCGATCTATGGCTACACCTTC.

This clone has a handful of counts. The CDR3 bases are TGTGCCAGCAGTGCAGAGAACACTGAAGCTTTCTTT. The encoded protein is CASSAENTEAFF. The chain links TRBV2 to TRBJ1-1; no definite D call. The CDR3 is made up of 12 amino acids. Germline lookup yields CDR1 SNHLY and CDR2 FYNNEI. V lost 4 bases and J lost 1, with 4 bases in between.

V and J are TRBV11-2 and TRBJ2-7; the D gene is possibly TRBD1 (5 bases). Germline CDR1 SGHAT, CDR2 FQNNGV. The CDR3 runs 16 residues. Trimming removed 0 bases at V and 0 bases at J, with 12 bases between. CDR3 bases: TGTGCCAGCAGCTTAGATCTGTGGGGCAGCTCCTACGAGCAGTACTTC. It encodes CASSLDLWGSSYEQYF.

Notes on this clone: A far more abundant clone sits one base away, making this likely a read error. The sample carries other DNA sequences with the same CDR3. In DNA, the CDR3 is TGCGCCAGCCGCGGGGTGGGGGGTAACGAGCAGTACTTC. As protein: CASRGVGGNEQYF. The chain couples TRBV4-1 to TRBJ2-7, with TRBD2 as a possible D gene (6 bases). The CDR3 totals 13 residues. Germline lookup yields CDR1 MGHRA and CDR2 YSYEKL. Trimming removed 8 bases at V and 5 bases at J, with 16 bases between.